This T cell receptor (beta chain) was found in a study of T cell responses to AZD1222 COVID-19 vaccine. Overall study: Second doses were pooled across both intervals (about 4 or about 12 weeks). Study-wide points: Repertoire sampling happened only post peak T cell response. Reportedly, close to half of spike-specific TCRs are directed against unmutated variant regions.

Comment on this clone: No antigen is known for it.

The table came from immunoSEQ multiplex PCR; TCRdb's copy has only in-frame clones and leaves some out. The sample lists some 150,000 clones; roughly 94% were seen once. Germline assignment: CDR1 SEHNR and CDR2 FQNEAQ (reference sequence). Deletions cut 5 bases from V and 8 bases from J, with 9 bases between. The CDR3 length is 11 residues. The sample was peripheral blood, taken on day 0 of AZD1222 vaccination. This TCR was sampled from an adult in good health. The V gene is TRBV7-9, the J gene TRBJ1-2; the D is unclear. The CDR3: CASSPGSGYTF. The CDR3 nucleotides read TGTGCCAGCAGCCCGGGGTCCGGCTACACCTTC.